The 9 T cell receptor beta chains below were found in one sample sequenced in a study of response to subunit inactivated influenza vaccine. TCRdb analysed the RT-PCR reads with MiXCR anew, one entry per CDR3 protein. Here the sample spans around 760,000 distinct CDR3 sequences, 14% being singletons. The sample here was PBMCs from blood, taken 14 to 15 days before vaccination. These TCRs come from a man in his forties or fifties who received an inactivated influenza vaccine.

This clonotype appeared a few times. The rearrangement uses TRBV15 and TRBJ2-1; no definite D call. Trimming removed 0 bases from V and 4 bases from J, with 10 bases in between. The germline V gene has CDR1 LNHNV and CDR2 YYDKDF (reference sequence). The CDR3 runs 15 residues. The DNA of the CDR3 is TGTGCCACCAGCAGAGATCGGCACCCGTACAATGAGCAGTTCTTC. Translation: CATSRDRHPYNEQFF.

In DNA form, the CDR3 reads TGTGCCAGCAGCTCCTGGGCCAGACGCACAGATACGCAGTATTTT. Its translation: CASSSWARRTDTQYF. The gene calls are TRBV7-2 and TRBJ2-3; D is ambiguous. The CDR3 length is 15 residues. The germline V gene encodes CDR1 SGHTA and CDR2 FQGNSA. V lost 4 bases and J lost 1, with 12 bases in between.

The gene calls are TRBV28 and TRBJ2-7; D is unclear. Trimming took off 2 bases at V and 0 bases at J, with 8 bases between the two ends. CDR1 and CDR2 (germline): MDHEN, SYDVKM. This CDR3 comprises 14 residues. CDR3 in amino acids: CASSLRQFSYEQYF. CDR3 nucleotides: TGTGCCAGCAGTTTACGTCAGTTCTCCTACGAGCAGTACTTC.

This clonotype has only a few counts. V is TRBV7-8 and J is TRBJ1-5; 7 nucleotides line up with TRBD1. The CDR3 extends over 13 amino acids. The V gene's germline CDR1 is SGHVS and CDR2 FQNEAQ. V shed 9 bases and J 4 bases; nucleotides not matched to a gene: 6. The CDR3 bases are TGTGCCAGTCTCCGGGACAGAAATCAGCCCCAGCATTTT. As protein: CASLRDRNQPQHF.

This chain joins TRBV12-3 or TRBV12-4 and TRBJ1-2; 10 bases line up with TRBD1. V lost 3 bases to trimming and J lost 0 bases; unmatched junction nucleotides: 7. The CDR3 is 17 amino acids. CDR3 nucleotide sequence: TGTGCCAGCAGTTTGGGGACAGGGGTTTTACCTAACTATGGCTACACCTTC. Its translation: CASSLGTGVLPNYGYTF.

This clonotype has only a few counts. The V gene is TRBV6-1, the J gene TRBJ1-3, with 10 nucleotides matching TRBD1. This CDR3 has 16 amino acids. The trim removed 5 bases at V and 5 bases at J, leaving 9 bases unmatched. Per the germline V gene, CDR1 is MNHNS and CDR2 is SASEGT. The CDR3 nucleotides read TGTGCCAGCAGTCAAACTTCGGGACAGGGGCGAAACACCATATATTTT. This codes for CASSQTSGQGRNTIYF.

This sequence joins TRBV5-1 and TRBJ1-3; D is unclear. Germline CDR1 SGHRS, CDR2 YFSETQ. The V gene lost 0 bases and the J gene lost 2 bases, with 9 bases spanning the gap. The CDR3 contains 15 residues. This CDR3 is CASSLDIPAGNTIYF. The CDR3 DNA follows: TGCGCCAGCAGCTTGGATATTCCGGCTGGAAACACCATATATTTT. Looking up the rest from reference TRBV5-1 and TRBJ1-3 gives the full variable domain: KAGVTQTPRYLIKTRGQQVTLSCSPISGHRSVSWYQQTPGQGLQFLFEYFSETQRNKGNFPGRFSGRQFSNSRSEMNVSTLELGDSALYLCASSLDIPAGNTIYFGEGSWLTVV.

This clonotype was picked up many times. The chain carries TRBV7-2 and TRBJ1-5, with TRBD1 identical over 7 bases. The CDR3 runs to 15 residues. V lost 1 base, J lost 6 bases, and 6 bases stayed unmatched. The V gene's germline CDR1 is SGHTA and CDR2 FQGNSA. The CDR3 here is CASSLVAGGGQPQHF. The CDR3, as DNA: TGTGCCAGCAGCTTAGTGGCAGGGGGAGGTCAGCCCCAGCATTTT.

This clonotype was detected ten times or more. The chain joins TRBV6-1 to TRBJ1-5; D gene unclear. The V gene's germline CDR1 is MNHNS and CDR2 SASEGT. V was cut by 5 bases and J by 0 bases, with 8 bases left in between. CDR3 length: 14 amino acids. The CDR3 region is CASSSRHSNQPQHF. The CDR3 bases are TGTGCCAGCAGTAGCCGTCATAGCAATCAGCCCCAGCATTTT.